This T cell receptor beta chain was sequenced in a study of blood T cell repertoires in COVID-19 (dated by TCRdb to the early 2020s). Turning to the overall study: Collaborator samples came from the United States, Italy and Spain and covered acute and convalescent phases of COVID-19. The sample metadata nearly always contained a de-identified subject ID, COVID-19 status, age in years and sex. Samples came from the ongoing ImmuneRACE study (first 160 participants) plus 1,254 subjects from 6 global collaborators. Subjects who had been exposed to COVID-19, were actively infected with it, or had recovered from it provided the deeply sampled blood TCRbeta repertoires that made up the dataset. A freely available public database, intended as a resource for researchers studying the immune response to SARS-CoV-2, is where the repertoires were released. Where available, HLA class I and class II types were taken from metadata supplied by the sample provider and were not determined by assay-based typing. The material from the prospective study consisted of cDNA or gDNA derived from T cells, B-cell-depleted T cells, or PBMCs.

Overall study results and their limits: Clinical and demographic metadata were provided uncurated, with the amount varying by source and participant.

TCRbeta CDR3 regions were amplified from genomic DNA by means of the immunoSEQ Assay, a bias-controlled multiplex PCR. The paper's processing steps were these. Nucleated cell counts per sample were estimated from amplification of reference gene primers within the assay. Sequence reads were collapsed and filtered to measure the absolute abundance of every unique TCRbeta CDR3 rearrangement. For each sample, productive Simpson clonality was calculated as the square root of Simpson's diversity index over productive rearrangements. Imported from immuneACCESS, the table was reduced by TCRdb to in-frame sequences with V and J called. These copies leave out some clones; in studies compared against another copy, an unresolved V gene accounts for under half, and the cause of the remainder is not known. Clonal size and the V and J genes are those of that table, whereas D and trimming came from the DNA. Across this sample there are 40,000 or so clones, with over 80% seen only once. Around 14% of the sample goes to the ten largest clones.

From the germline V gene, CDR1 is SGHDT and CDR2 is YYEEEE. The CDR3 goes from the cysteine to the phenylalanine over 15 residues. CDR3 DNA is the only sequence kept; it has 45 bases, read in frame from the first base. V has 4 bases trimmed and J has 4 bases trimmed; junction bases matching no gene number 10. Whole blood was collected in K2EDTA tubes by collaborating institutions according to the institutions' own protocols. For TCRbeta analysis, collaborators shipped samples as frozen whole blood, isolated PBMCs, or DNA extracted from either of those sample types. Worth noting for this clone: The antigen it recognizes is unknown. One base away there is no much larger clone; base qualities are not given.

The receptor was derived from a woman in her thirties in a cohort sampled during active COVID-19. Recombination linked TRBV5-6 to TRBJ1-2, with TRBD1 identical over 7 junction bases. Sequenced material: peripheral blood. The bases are TGTGCCAGCAGCCATGGGGGACAGACTGCCTATGGCTACACCTTC. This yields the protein CASSHGGQTAYGYTF.